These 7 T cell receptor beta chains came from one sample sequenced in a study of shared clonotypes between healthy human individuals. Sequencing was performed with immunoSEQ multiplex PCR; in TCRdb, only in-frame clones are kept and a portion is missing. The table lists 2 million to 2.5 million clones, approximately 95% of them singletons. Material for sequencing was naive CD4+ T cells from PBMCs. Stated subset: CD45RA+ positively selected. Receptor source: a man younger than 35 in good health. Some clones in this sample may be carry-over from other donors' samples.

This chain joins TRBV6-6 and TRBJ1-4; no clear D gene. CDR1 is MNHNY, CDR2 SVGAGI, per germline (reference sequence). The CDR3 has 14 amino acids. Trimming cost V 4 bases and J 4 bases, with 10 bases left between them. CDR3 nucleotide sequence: TGTGCCAGCAGTTCCGTGCCCAATAATGAAAAACTGTTTTTT. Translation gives CASSSVPNNEKLFF.

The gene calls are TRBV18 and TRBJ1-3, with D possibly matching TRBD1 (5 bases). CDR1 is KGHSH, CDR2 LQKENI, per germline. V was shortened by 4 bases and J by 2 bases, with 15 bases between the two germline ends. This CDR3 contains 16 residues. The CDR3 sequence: CASSLQTGTTGNTIYF. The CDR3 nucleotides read TGTGCCAGCTCACTACAAACAGGAACCACTGGAAACACCATATATTTT.

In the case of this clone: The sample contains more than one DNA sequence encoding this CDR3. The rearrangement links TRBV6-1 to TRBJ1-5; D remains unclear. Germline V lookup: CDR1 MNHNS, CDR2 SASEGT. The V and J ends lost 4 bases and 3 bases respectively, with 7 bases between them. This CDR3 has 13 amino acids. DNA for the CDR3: TGTGCCAGCAGTGCTCGCGACAATCAGCCCCAGCATTTT. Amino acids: CASSARDNQPQHF.

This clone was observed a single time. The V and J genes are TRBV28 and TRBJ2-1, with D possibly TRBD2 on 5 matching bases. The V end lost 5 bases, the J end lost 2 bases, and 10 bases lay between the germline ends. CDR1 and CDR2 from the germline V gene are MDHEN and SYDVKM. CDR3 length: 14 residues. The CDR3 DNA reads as TGTGCCAGCAGTCTGAGCGGAACCTACAATGAGCAGTTCTTC. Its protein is CASSLSGTYNEQFF.

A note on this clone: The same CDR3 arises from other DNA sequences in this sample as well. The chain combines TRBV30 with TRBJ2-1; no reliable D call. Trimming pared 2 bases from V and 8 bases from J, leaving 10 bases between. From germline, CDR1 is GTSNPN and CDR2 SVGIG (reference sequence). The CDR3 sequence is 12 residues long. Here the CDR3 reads CAWSPLGDEQFF. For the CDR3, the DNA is TGTGCCTGGAGTCCTCTAGGCGATGAGCAGTTCTTC.

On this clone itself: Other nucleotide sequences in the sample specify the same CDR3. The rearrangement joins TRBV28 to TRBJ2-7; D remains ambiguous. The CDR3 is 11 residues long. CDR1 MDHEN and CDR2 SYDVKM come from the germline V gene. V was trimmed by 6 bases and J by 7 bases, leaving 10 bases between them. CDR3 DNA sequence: TGTGCCAGCAGCTCGCGGCAGGAGCAGTACTTC. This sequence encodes CASSSRQEQYF.

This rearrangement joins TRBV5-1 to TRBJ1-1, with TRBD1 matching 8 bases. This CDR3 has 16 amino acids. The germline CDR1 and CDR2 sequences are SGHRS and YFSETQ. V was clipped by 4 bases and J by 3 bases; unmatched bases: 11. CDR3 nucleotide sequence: TGCGCCAGCAGCCCCGGTCCAACAGGGGGGCACACTGAAGCTTTCTTT. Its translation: CASSPGPTGGHTEAFF.